This T cell receptor beta chain was identified during a study of T cell repertoires in ileal Crohn's disease. The data were produced by immunoSEQ multiplex PCR, yet TCRdb's version contains in-frame clones alone and is incomplete. There are around 5,000 clones in the sample; roughly 84% occur only once, and 4% to 4.5% lies in the top ten. The CDR3 consists of 11 residues. CDR1 and CDR2 (germline): SGHDT, YYEEEE. V dropped 2 bases and J dropped 5 bases, with 3 bases sitting between them. As for time point: proximal margin of the surgical specimen (macroscopically non-inflamed). The J gene is TRBJ2-3, the V gene TRBV5-6, with D unclear. Source material: ileal tissue. The TCR originated in an adult with Crohn's disease. The CDR3 loop is CASSLGDTQYF. As DNA, the CDR3 is TGTGCCAGCAGCTTAGGAGATACGCAGTATTTT. Looking up the rest from reference TRBV5-6 and TRBJ2-3 gives the full variable domain: DAGVTQSPTHLIKTRGQQVTLRCSPKSGHDTVSWYQQALGQGPQFIFQYYEEEERQRGNFPDRFSGHQFPNYSSELNVNALLLGDSALYLCASSLGDTQYFGPGTRLTVL.